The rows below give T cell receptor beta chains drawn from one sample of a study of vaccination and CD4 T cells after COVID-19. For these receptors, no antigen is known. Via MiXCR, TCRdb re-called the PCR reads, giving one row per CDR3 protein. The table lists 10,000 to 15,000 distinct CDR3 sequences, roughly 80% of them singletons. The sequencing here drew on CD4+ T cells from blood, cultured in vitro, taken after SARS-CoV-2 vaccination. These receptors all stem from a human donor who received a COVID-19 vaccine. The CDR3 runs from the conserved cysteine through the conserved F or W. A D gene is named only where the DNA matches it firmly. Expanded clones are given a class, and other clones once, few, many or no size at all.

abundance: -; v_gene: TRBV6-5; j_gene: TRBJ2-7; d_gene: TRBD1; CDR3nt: TGTGCCAGCAGTTACACAGGGGAATCCTACGAGCAGTACTTC; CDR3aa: CASSYTGESYEQYF
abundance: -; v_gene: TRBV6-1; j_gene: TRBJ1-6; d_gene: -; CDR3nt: TGTGCCAGCAGGGTGTCCTATAATTCACCCCTCCACTTT; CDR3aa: CASRVSYNSPLHF
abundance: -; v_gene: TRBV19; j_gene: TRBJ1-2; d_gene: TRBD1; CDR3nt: TGTGCCAGTAGGTACAGGGGGCCAGGCTATGGCTACACCTTC; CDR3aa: CASRYRGPGYGYTF
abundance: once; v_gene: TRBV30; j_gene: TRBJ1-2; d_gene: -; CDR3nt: TGTGCCTGGAGTGTACCGGCCTCAAGATATGGCTACACCTTC; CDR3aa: CAWSVPASRYGYTF
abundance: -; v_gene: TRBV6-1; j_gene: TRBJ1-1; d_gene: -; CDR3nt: TGTGCCAGCAGTGAGAACAATATGAACACTGAAGCTTTCTTT; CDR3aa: CASSENNMNTEAFF
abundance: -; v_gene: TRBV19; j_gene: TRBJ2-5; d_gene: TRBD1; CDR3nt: TGTGCCAGTAGTATAGGGTGGACAGGGATAGAGACCCAGTACTTC; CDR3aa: CASSIGWTGIETQYF
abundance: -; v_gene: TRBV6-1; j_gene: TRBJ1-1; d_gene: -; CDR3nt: TGTGCCACCAGTGGACTGAAAGGGGGGTTTCGCCTTGAAGCTTTCTTT; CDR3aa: CATSGLKGGFRLEAFF
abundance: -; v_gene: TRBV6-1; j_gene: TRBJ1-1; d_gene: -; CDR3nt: TGTGCCAGCAGTAAGGGGCTTATGAACACTGAAGCTTTCTTT; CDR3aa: CASSKGLMNTEAFF
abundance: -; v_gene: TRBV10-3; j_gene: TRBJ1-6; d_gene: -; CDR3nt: TGTGCCATCAGTGAGTCTGGGGTAAACTCCTATAATTCACCCCTCCACTTT; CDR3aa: CAISESGVNSYNSPLHF
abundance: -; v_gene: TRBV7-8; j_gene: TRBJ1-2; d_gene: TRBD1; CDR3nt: TGTGCCAGCAGCACGGACAGGGGGCCCTCTGGCTACACCTTC; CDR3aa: CASSTDRGPSGYTF
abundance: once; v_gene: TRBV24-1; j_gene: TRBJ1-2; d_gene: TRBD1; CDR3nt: TGTGCCACCAGTGACCCATCGGGAACAGGGGATCGTGGCTACACCTTC; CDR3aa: CATSDPSGTGDRGYTF
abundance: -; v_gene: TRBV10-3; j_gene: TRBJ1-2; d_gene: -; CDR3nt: TGTGCCATCAGTAGACAGGAGTCGTATGGCTACACCTTC; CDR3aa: CAISRQESYGYTF
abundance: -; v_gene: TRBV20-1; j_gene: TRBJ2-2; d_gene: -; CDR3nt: TGCAGTGCTCCAGGGGCTGTAACCGGGGAGCTGTTTTTT; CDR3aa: CSAPGAVTGELFF
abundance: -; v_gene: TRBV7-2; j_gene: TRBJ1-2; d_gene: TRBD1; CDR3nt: TGTGCCAGCAGCGGGGACAGGGGTCGGTATGGCTACACCTTC; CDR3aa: CASSGDRGRYGYTF
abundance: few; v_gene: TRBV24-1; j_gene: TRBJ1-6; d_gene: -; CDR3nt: TGTGCCACCAGTGATACCCTCCCTAATTCACCCCTCCACTTT; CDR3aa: CATSDTLPNSPLHF
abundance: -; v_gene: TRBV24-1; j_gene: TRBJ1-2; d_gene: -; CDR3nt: TGTGCCACCAGTTGGAGGCAGGGGCTCCGAAACTATGGCTACACCTTC; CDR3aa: CATSWRQGLRNYGYTF
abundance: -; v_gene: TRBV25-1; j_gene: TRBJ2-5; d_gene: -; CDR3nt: TGTGCCAGCAGTGAACAACCCGGCGGGGACAGAACCCAAGAGACCCAGTACTTC; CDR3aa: CASSEQPGGDRTQETQYF
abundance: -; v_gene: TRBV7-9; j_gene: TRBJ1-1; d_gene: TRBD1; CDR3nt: TGTGCCAGCAGCCCAGGGACAGGGGGCCCGAACACTGAAGCTTTCTTT; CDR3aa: CASSPGTGGPNTEAFF
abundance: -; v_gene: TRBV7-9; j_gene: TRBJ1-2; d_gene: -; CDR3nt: TGTGCCAGCAGCTTGGGGCTTTTCTATGGCTACACCTTC; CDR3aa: CASSLGLFYGYTF
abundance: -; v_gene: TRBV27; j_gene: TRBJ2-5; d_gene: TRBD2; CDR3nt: TGTGCCAGCAGCCCTACTAGCGGGGGGGCCGGAGAGACCCAGTACTTC; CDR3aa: CASSPTSGGAGETQYF
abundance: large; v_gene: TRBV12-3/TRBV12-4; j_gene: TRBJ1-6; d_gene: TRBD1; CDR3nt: TGTGCCAGCAGTCGGACAGGGGTAGGGAGCTCCTATAATTCACCCCTCCACTTT; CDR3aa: CASSRTGVGSSYNSPLHF